The 21 T cell receptor beta chains given below trace back to one sample, sequenced in a study of prognosis after radiotherapy for stage I lung cancer. TCR beta CDR3 was amplified from genomic DNA by two-round multiplex PCR. Specific primers for each TRBV and TRBJ gene were what first-round PCR used. Each CDR3 protein gets one entry after TCRdb re-called the multiplex PCR reads with MiXCR. The sample contains 20,000 to 25,000 distinct CDR3 sequences, around 40% of which appear only once. The starting material was PBMCs, obtained before or after stereotactic body radiation therapy (not recorded which). These receptors were obtained from a donor at least 50 years old with non-small cell lung cancer.

V and J are TRBV28 and TRBJ1-5; tentatively, D is TRBD1 (5 bases). In germline, CDR1 is MDHEN, CDR2 SYDVKM. V shed 3 bases and J shed 0 bases, with 27 bases lying between them. The CDR3 covers 21 residues. The CDR3 sequence is CASSLGEDIRVAWLSNQPQHF. DNA of the CDR3: TGTGCCAGCAGTTTGGGGGAAGACATACGGGTCGCTTGGCTTAGCAATCAGCCCCAGCATTTT.

Ten or more counts support this clonotype. V usage is TRBV24-1 and J usage is TRBJ2-3, with 8 bases identical to TRBD1. This CDR3 comprises 16 residues. The junction had 14 bases not matched to a gene; V was cut back by 9 bases and J by 4 bases. Germline values: CDR1 KGHDR, CDR2 SFDVKD. The CDR3 DNA reads as TGTGCCACCGCCATCCTTGGACAGGGTGGGCCAGATACGCAGTATTTT. Translated, it gives CATAILGQGGPDTQYF.

Ten or more counts support this clonotype. The chain combines TRBV9 with TRBJ2-2; D is ambiguous. Germline CDR1 reads SGDLS; CDR2 reads YYNGEE. V lost 0 bases and J 3 bases, leaving 6 bases between the germline ends. The CDR3 runs 14 residues. CDR3 region: CASSVALDTGELFF. The CDR3 DNA sequence: TGTGCCAGCAGCGTAGCTCTAGACACCGGGGAGCTGTTTTTT.

V usage is TRBV6-1 and J usage is TRBJ2-1; 10 nucleotides match TRBD2. CDR3 length: 13 amino acids. The germline V gene encodes CDR1 MNHNS and CDR2 SASEGT. V lost 4 bases to trimming and J lost 7 bases; unmatched junction nucleotides: 1. The CDR3 region has the DNA TGTGCCAGCAGTGTGACTAGCGGGAATGAGCAGTTCTTC. Its translation: CASSVTSGNEQFF.

The chain has TRBV20-1 and TRBJ2-3, with 7 bases aligning to TRBD2. Germline CDR1 reads DFQATT; CDR2 reads SNEGSKA (reference sequence). V was clipped by 1 base and J by 4 bases; unmatched bases: 8. This CDR3 contains 15 residues. The CDR3 DNA is TGCAGTGCTAGAGCCCCCTCCGGGAGGTCAGATACGCAGTATTTT. Translated, it gives CSARAPSGRSDTQYF.

This clonotype has a handful of counts. It may be a read error: a sequence one base away is much more abundant. The chain recombines TRBV7-9 with TRBJ1-4; TRBD1 matches at 7 bases. This CDR3 spans 15 amino acids. Germline loops: CDR1 SEHNR, CDR2 FQNEAQ (reference sequence). Trimming cost V 3 bases and J 11 bases; bases outside gene matches: 12. In DNA, the CDR3 is TGTGCCAGCAGCTTGGGACAGAGGGCAGTGTTGAAACTGTTTTTT. Protein product: CASSLGQRAVLKLFF.

This clonotype turned up a few times. Since a much larger clone is just one base distant, this may be a read error. This chain joins TRBV11-3 and TRBJ2-1, with D unresolved. In germline, CDR1 is SGHNT, CDR2 YENEEA. Trimming shortened V by 3 bases and J by 5 bases, and 8 bases separated the two germline ends. This CDR3 has 13 residues. CDR3 protein: CASSFHIHNEQFF. The DNA for the CDR3 is TGTGCCAGCAGCTTCCATATCCACAATGAGCAGTTCTTC.

With regard to this clonotype: A far more abundant clone sits one base away, making this likely a read error. The genes are TRBV6-2 or TRBV6-3 and TRBJ2-1; D is uncertain. The CDR3 is 13 amino acids. Germline CDR1 reads MNHEY; CDR2 reads SVGEGT. V was shortened by 2 bases and J by 10 bases, with 12 bases between the two germline ends. The CDR3 is CASSYGSSYEQFF. The CDR3 DNA is TGTGCCAGCAGTTACGGAAGCTCCTACGAGCAGTTCTTC.

This clonotype was seen just once. The junction departs from germline at one end; a sequencing error may be responsible. The chain combines TRBV6-1 with TRBJ2-2; 14 positions match TRBD2. The CDR3 contains 21 residues. CDR1 is MNHNS and CDR2 is SASEGT in the germline V gene. The CDR3: CASTLQLPGLAGATNTVELFF. Here the CDR3 DNA reads TGTGCCAGCACGCTGCAACTCCCGGGACTAGCGGGGGCCACTAACACCGTGGAGCTGTTTTTT.

This chain joins TRBV27 and TRBJ2-3; D call uncertain. Looked up from germline, CDR1 is MNHEY and CDR2 is SMNVEV (reference sequence). V lost 7 bases and J 6 bases, leaving 11 bases between the germline ends. The CDR3 consists of 12 residues. Here the CDR3 DNA reads TGTGCCAGCACCAATTCGTGGGATACGCAGTATTTT. Its translation is CASTNSWDTQYF.

The J gene is TRBJ1-3, the V gene TRBV6-2 or TRBV6-3; D might be TRBD1 (6 bases). Between the trimmed V and J ends, which lost 1 base and 4 bases, there was a span of 11 bases. This CDR3 is 15 amino acids long. Germline CDR1 reads MNHEY; CDR2 reads SVGEGT. Here the CDR3 reads CASSYWGARGNTIYF. In DNA, the CDR3 is TGTGCCAGCAGTTACTGGGGGGCAAGAGGAAACACCATATATTTT.

This clonotype was detected ten times or more. This chain connects TRBV7-2 to TRBJ2-7; the D call may be TRBD1 or TRBD2 (5 bases each). This CDR3 comprises 15 residues. V lost 3 bases to trimming and J lost 1 base, with 13 bases between them. The germline gives CDR1 SGHTA, CDR2 FQGNSA. The CDR3 here is CASSLRGAPSYEQYF. CDR3 sequence (DNA): TGTGCCAGCAGCTTGCGAGGGGCCCCGTCCTACGAGCAGTACTTC.

This clonotype was seen ten or more times. This sequence joins TRBV20-1 and TRBJ2-2; D is tentatively TRBD1 or TRBD2 (6 bases each). CDR1 and CDR2 from the germline V gene are DFQATT and SNEGSKA (reference sequence). V lost 0 bases and J 5 bases, leaving 13 bases between the germline ends. The CDR3 is made up of 15 amino acids. CDR3 coding DNA: TGCAGTGCTAGAGATTTGGGGGGCAGTACCGGGGAGCTGTTTTTT. Translated, it gives CSARDLGGSTGELFF.

This clonotype was detected only a few times. V gene TRBV6-1 combines with J gene TRBJ2-6; D is perhaps TRBD2 (5 bases). Trimming stripped 8 bases from V and 0 bases from J, with 5 bases between. CDR3 length: 13 amino acids. Germline V gene data show CDR1 as MNHNS and CDR2 as SASEGT. The CDR3 loop reads CASDYSGANVLTF. DNA for the CDR3: TGTGCCAGCGACTACTCTGGGGCCAACGTCCTGACTTTC.

In its sample, this clonotype was seen many times. V and J are TRBV5-6 and TRBJ1-5; D is possibly TRBD1 (6 bases). CDR3 size: 15 residues. The germline CDR1 and CDR2 sequences are SGHDT and YYEEEE. V lost 2 bases to trimming and J lost 7 bases, with 16 bases between them. The CDR3 protein is CASSFSLTGGQPQHF. The CDR3 DNA reads TGTGCCAGCAGCTTCTCTCTCACGGGGGGCCAGCCCCAGCATTTT.

This clonotype appeared many times. The chain joins TRBV5-1 to TRBJ2-3, with TRBD2 matching over 9 bases. V was clipped by 3 bases and J by 6 bases; unmatched bases: 2. Germline CDR1 is SGHRS and CDR2 is YFSETQ. The CDR3 length is 13 residues. The CDR3 region is CASSSAGGDTQYF. The CDR3 DNA reads as TGCGCCAGCAGCTCTGCGGGGGGGGATACGCAGTATTTT. The complete variable domain, with remaining parts taken from reference TRBV5-1 and TRBJ2-3, reads KAGVTQTPRYLIKTRGQQVTLSCSPISGHRSVSWYQQTPGQGLQFLFEYFSETQRNKGNFPGRFSGRQFSNSRSEMNVSTLELGDSALYLCASSSAGGDTQYFGPGTRLTVL.

In this sample, this clonotype turned up many times. V and J are TRBV7-2 and TRBJ2-7, with 9 bases identical to TRBD2. The CDR3 is 12 residues long. The germline V gene encodes CDR1 SGHTA and CDR2 FQGNSA. V shed 3 bases, J shed 11 bases, and the junction held 5 bases outside the gene matches. The CDR3 region is CASSFRGTSKYF. For the CDR3, the DNA is TGTGCCAGCAGCTTTCGCGGGACTAGCAAGTACTTC.

This clonotype was seen many times. V gene TRBV18 combines with J gene TRBJ1-1; a possible D gene is TRBD1 (5 bases). The CDR3 consists of 15 residues. Deletions cut 4 bases from V and 2 bases from J, with 14 bases between. CDR1 and CDR2 (germline): KGHSH, LQKENI. The CDR3 bases are TGTGCCAGCTCACAATCGACGGGGCTTAACACTGAAGCTTTCTTT. Its protein is CASSQSTGLNTEAFF. Full variable domain (remainder filled in from reference TRBV18 and TRBJ1-1): NAGVMQNPRHLVRRRGQEARLRCSPMKGHSHVYWYRQLPEEGLKFMVYLQKENIIDESGMPKERFSAEFPKEGPSILRIQQVVRGDSAAYFCASSQSTGLNTEAFFGQGTRLTVV.

This chain joins TRBV2 and TRBJ2-5, with D possibly TRBD1 on 6 matching bases. Trimming removed 3 bases from V and 4 bases from J, with 6 bases in between. Per germline, CDR1 SNHLY and CDR2 FYNNEI. This CDR3 contains 12 residues. CDR3: CASSDRGETQYF. In DNA form, the CDR3 reads TGTGCCAGCAGTGACAGGGGAGAGACCCAGTACTTC.

The V gene is TRBV6-2 or TRBV6-3, the J gene TRBJ1-6; D not resolved. The CDR3 has 15 residues. Between the trimmed V and J ends, which lost 5 bases and 3 bases, there was a span of 11 bases. Looked up from germline, CDR1 is MNHEY and CDR2 is SVGEGT. In nucleotides, the CDR3 is TGTGCCAGCAGTGATATGGAGTACTATAATTCACCCCTCCACTTT. Translation: CASSDMEYYNSPLHF.

The rearrangement uses TRBV7-2 and TRBJ1-2, with TRBD1 identical over 9 bases. CDR3 length: 14 amino acids. V dropped 11 bases and J dropped 10; count of bases not matched to a gene: 17. The germline V gene has CDR1 SGHTA and CDR2 FQGNSA. CDR3 sequence reads: CAGTPRDRVNVYTF. CDR3 coding DNA: TGTGCCGGCACCCCCCGGGACAGGGTAAATGTCTACACCTTC.